The 24 T cell receptor beta chains reported below all come from one sample, sequenced in a study of blood T cells in healthy people across ages. Primers used in a second PCR of roughly 7 to 12 cycles were a sample-barcoded 5' primer and a J-beta primer mix. TCRdb re-derived calls from the 5' RACE reads in MiXCR, one entry per CDR3 protein. The profile shows 700,000 to 1,000,000 distinct CDR3 sequences, roughly 44% of them singletons. Sample: blood. These receptors all stem from a man between 60 and 70 years old in good health.

This clonotype came up a few times. The genes are TRBV7-2 and TRBJ2-7; D may be TRBD2 (5 bases). Germline assignment: CDR1 SGHTA and CDR2 FQGNSA. Trimming took 1 base from V and 0 from J, leaving 10 bases between them. CDR3 size: 15 residues. CDR3 nucleotides: TGTGCCAGCAGCTTAGGTAGCGCCCTCTCCTACGAGCAGTACTTC. This codes for CASSLGSALSYEQYF.

The gene calls are TRBV6-2 or TRBV6-3 and TRBJ2-7, with TRBD1 matching 9 bases. V trimming: 6 bases; J trimming: 6 bases; junction bases outside the gene matches: 6. Germline CDR1 reads MNHEY; CDR2 reads SVGEGT. This CDR3 is 13 amino acids long. The CDR3 region is CASRRTGEGEQYF. The DNA for the CDR3 is TGTGCCAGCAGGCGGACAGGGGAAGGCGAGCAGTACTTC.

The chain employs TRBV7-6 and TRBJ2-7, with 8 nucleotides matching TRBD2. J gave up 3 bases and V 2 bases, and 6 bases lay outside the gene matches. The CDR3 sequence is 15 residues long. Germline CDR1 is SGHVS and CDR2 is FNYEAQ. CDR3 region: CASSLIAGTLYEQYF. The CDR3 DNA reads as TGTGCCAGCAGCTTAATAGCGGGGACCCTCTACGAGCAGTACTTC.

This clonotype was picked up one time. The gene calls are TRBV7-2 and TRBJ1-4; D gene unclear. Deletions cut 4 bases from V and 8 bases from J, with 20 bases between. Germline lookup yields CDR1 SGHTA and CDR2 FQGNSA. The CDR3 runs 16 residues. For the CDR3, the DNA is TGTGCCAGCAGCTCGAACTCCAGGATCATCGGAGAAAAACTGTTTTTT. This encodes CASSSNSRIIGEKLFF. The full variable domain, with the rest looked up from reference TRBV7-2 and TRBJ1-4, is GAGVSQSPSNKVTEKGKDVELRCDPISGHTALYWYRQSLGQGLEFLIYFQGNSAPDKSGLPSDRFSAERTGGSVSTLTIQRTQQEDSAVYLCASSSNSRIIGEKLFFGSGTQLSVL.

The chain recombines TRBV6-6 with TRBJ1-5; D is unresolved. Germline CDR1 and CDR2: MNHNY and SVGAGI (reference sequence). The V and J ends lost 6 bases and 8 bases respectively, with 11 bases between them. The CDR3 contains 12 residues. CDR3 bases: TGTGCCAGCAGCCCAAACGTTGAGCCCCAGCATTTT. Its protein is CASSPNVEPQHF.

The chain is built from TRBV6-2 or TRBV6-3 and TRBJ2-1, with D hard to call. The CDR3 length is 13 residues. Germline V gene data show CDR1 as MNHEY and CDR2 as SVGEGT. The CDR3 reads CTTHADVGNEQFF. CDR3 coding DNA: TGTACCACCCATGCCGACGTGGGCAATGAGCAGTTCTTC.

The chain couples TRBV11-2 to TRBJ2-3, with D possibly called TRBD1 or TRBD2 (9 bases each). This CDR3 region has 17 residues. Looked up from germline, CDR1 is SGHAT and CDR2 is FQNNGV. Trimming took off 5 bases at V and 8 bases at J, with 26 bases between the two ends. This CDR3 is CASSQGQGLAGRGTQYF. In DNA form, the CDR3 reads TGTGCCAGCAGCCAAGGACAGGGGCTAGCGGGGCGCGGTACGCAGTATTTT.

The V gene is TRBV9, the J gene TRBJ2-5; D is possibly TRBD2 (6 bases). The CDR3 has 14 residues. The germline V and J ends were trimmed by 4 bases and 11 bases, with 21 bases remaining between them. Germline values: CDR1 SGDLS, CDR2 YYNGEE. In DNA form, the CDR3 reads TGTGCCAGCAGCCCCGGGAGATCCTACAATGAGCAGTACTTC. Protein: CASSPGRSYNEQYF.

The chain has TRBV6-5 and TRBJ2-5; tentatively, D is TRBD1 or TRBD2 (5 bases each). The DNA end favors TRBJ2-7, so the J call may be wrong. Germline lookup yields CDR1 MNHEY and CDR2 SVGAGI. The CDR3 extends over 13 amino acids. The CDR3 region is CASRPTETNEQYF. Here the CDR3 DNA reads TGTGCCAGCAGGCCGACAGAGACTAACGAGCAGTACTTC.

This chain joins TRBV5-5 and TRBJ2-7; D remains ambiguous. The CDR3 spans 14 residues. Germline CDR1 is SGHKS and CDR2 is YYEKEE (reference sequence). The V end lost 5 bases, the J end lost 6 bases, and 18 bases lay between the germline ends. CDR3 coding DNA: TGTGCCAGCAGACTTCGGGTGGCCGACGCCGAGCAGTACTTC. Translating gives CASRLRVADAEQYF.

The rearrangement links TRBV30 to TRBJ2-4, with D perhaps TRBD1 (5 bases). The end of the DNA aligns better with TRBJ2-7, so the J call may be wrong. The CDR3 sequence is 13 residues long. Germline V gene lookup returns CDR1 GTSNPN and CDR2 SVGIG (reference sequence). The CDR3: CAWSVEDTYEQYF. The CDR3 nucleotides are TGTGCCTGGAGTGTAGAGGACACCTACGAGCAGTACTTC.

This chain connects TRBV6-5 to TRBJ2-1; D gene ambiguous. The CDR3 sequence is 13 residues long. Trimming removed 0 bases from V and 10 bases from J, with 10 bases in between. Germline CDR1 and CDR2: MNHEY and SVGAGI. CDR3 DNA sequence: TGTGCCAGCAGTTACTCTAACGGTGGGGAGCAGTTCTTC. This encodes CASSYSNGGEQFF.

This CDR3 reads CSAVPGQRSYNEQFF. CDR3 nucleotides: TGCAGTGCTGTCCCGGGACAGCGATCCTACAATGAGCAGTTCTTC. The V gene is TRBV20-1, the J gene TRBJ2-1, with 7 bases identical to TRBD1. Looked up from germline, CDR1 is DFQATT and CDR2 is SNEGSKA (reference sequence). The CDR3 has 15 residues. V was pared by 5 bases and J by 1 base, with 8 bases of the junction left unmatched.

The chain couples TRBV20-1 to TRBJ1-2; D unresolved. V lost 4 bases and J 0 bases, leaving 15 bases between the germline ends. CDR1 is DFQATT, CDR2 SNEGSKA, per germline (reference sequence). This CDR3 has 15 residues. The CDR3, as DNA: TGCAGTGCTATATCACCGGGGATCTCTAACTATGGCTACACCTTC. As protein: CSAISPGISNYGYTF.

This clonotype was recorded once. This chain joins TRBV7-9 and TRBJ2-1; D is undetermined. The better agreement between TRBJ2-7 and the DNA end casts doubt on the J call. CDR1 is SEHNR, CDR2 FQNEAQ, per germline (reference sequence). The CDR3 is 14 residues long. CDR3 in amino acids: CASSHTSSYNEQYF. In DNA form, the CDR3 reads TGTGCCAGCAGCCACACGAGCTCCTACAATGAGCAGTACTTC.

The V gene is TRBV6-2 or TRBV6-3, the J gene TRBJ2-1, with D possibly TRBD2 on 6 matching bases. CDR3 length equals 15 residues. Germline V gives CDR1 MNHEY, CDR2 SVGEGT. Trimming left V 2 bases short and J 6 bases short, with 14 bases between. The CDR3, as DNA: TGTGCCAGCAGTTACGCCCGGGGGAGGCGCAATGAGCAGTTCTTC. Protein sequence: CASSYARGRRNEQFF.

This clonotype came up once. J is TRBJ1-4 and V is TRBV30, with D possibly TRBD1 on 5 matching bases. V was pared by 3 bases and J by 7 bases, with 9 bases between. The CDR3 has 12 amino acids. Germline CDR1 is GTSNPN and CDR2 is SVGIG (reference sequence). The CDR3 here is CAWSQGLEKLFF. CDR3 in DNA: TGTGCCTGGAGCCAGGGACTTGAAAAACTGTTTTTT.

This clonotype was counted only a few times. The gene calls are TRBV3-1 and TRBJ2-5; TRBD2 matches 7 bases. Germline lookup yields CDR1 LGHDT and CDR2 YNNKEL (reference sequence). This CDR3 contains 14 residues. V lost 4 bases to trimming and J lost 2 bases; unmatched junction nucleotides: 4. In DNA form, the CDR3 reads TGTGCCAGCAGCCGTCTAGCGGTTCAAGAGACCCAGTACTTC. Translated, it gives CASSRLAVQETQYF.

The chain links TRBV11-3 to TRBJ2-1; D unclear. The CDR3 runs to 13 residues. Germline loops: CDR1 SGHNT, CDR2 YENEEA. V was trimmed by 5 bases and J by 7 bases, leaving 12 bases between them. The chain's CDR3 is CASSVRTENEQFF. The CDR3, as DNA: TGTGCCAGCAGCGTCAGGACCGAAAATGAGCAGTTCTTC.

A few counts support this clonotype. The genes are TRBV7-9 and TRBJ2-1; no clear D. V lost 1 base and J 6 bases, leaving 13 bases between the germline ends. CDR1 is SEHNR, CDR2 FQNEAQ, per germline (reference sequence). The CDR3 is 15 amino acids. CDR3 sequence: CASSLVALPSNEQFF. The DNA of the CDR3 is TGTGCCAGCAGCTTAGTAGCCCTGCCAAGCAATGAGCAGTTCTTC.

The chain employs TRBV7-2 and TRBJ2-4, with 9 bases identical to TRBD1. TRBJ2-7 explains the end of the DNA better; the J call may be wrong. CDR3 length: 18 residues. Germline CDR1 reads SGHTA; CDR2 reads FQGNSA. The CDR3 protein is CASSPGRRTGTGRYEQYF. The CDR3 DNA reads as TGTGCCAGCAGCCCAGGGCGGCGAACCGGGACAGGGAGGTACGAGCAGTACTTC.

The J gene is TRBJ2-4, the V gene TRBV5-1; tentatively, D is TRBD1 (5 bases). The CDR3 consists of 15 residues. Germline lookup yields CDR1 SGHRS and CDR2 YFSETQ. Trimming shortened V by 0 bases and J by 3 bases, and 10 bases separated the two germline ends. This chain's CDR3 is CASSLVAGYKNIQYF. For the CDR3, the DNA is TGCGCCAGCAGCTTGGTGGCAGGGTACAAAAACATTCAGTACTTC.

The chain is built from TRBV9 and TRBJ2-5, with D possibly being TRBD2 (5 bases). Germline V gene sequence: CDR1 SGDLS, CDR2 YYNGEE. V was trimmed by 4 bases and J by 11 bases, leaving 21 bases between them. CDR3 length: 14 amino acids. The CDR3 sequence: CASSPGRRTYGQYF. The CDR3 bases are TGTGCCAGCAGCCCTGGACGGAGGACGTACGGGCAGTACTTC.

The chain is built from TRBV6-2 or TRBV6-3 and TRBJ2-1, with TRBD2 as a possible D gene (6 bases). V lost 0 bases, J lost 7 bases, and 16 bases lay in between. This CDR3 comprises 16 residues. From germline, CDR1 is MNHEY and CDR2 SVGEGT. CDR3 protein: CASSYSGTSWVNEQFF. The CDR3 DNA follows: TGTGCCAGCAGTTACTCAGGCACTAGCTGGGTGAATGAGCAGTTCTTC.